The 11 T cell receptor beta chains below come from one sample, sequenced in a study of OX40 agonist ivuxolimab in advanced cancers. The protocol was immunoSEQ multiplex PCR, while the TCRdb copy is restricted to in-frame clones and leaves out a portion. The sample yields roughly 89,000 clones, about 86% seen once. Source: CD4+ or CD8+ T cells sorted from blood, taken in a trial of the OX40 agonist ivuxolimab. These receptors were collected from an adult with an advanced solid tumor such as melanoma, head and neck, liver or kidney cancer.

V usage is TRBV23-1 and J usage is TRBJ1-6, with 7 nucleotides matching TRBD1. TRBV23-1 is noted as an ORF with a role that remains uncertain. V was pared by 3 bases and J by 6 bases, with 8 bases of the junction left unmatched. This CDR3 has 16 residues. The CDR3 DNA reads as TGCGCCAGCAGTCAGACAGGGTTTTCGGGTAATTCACCCCTCCACTTT. It yields the protein CASSQTGFSGNSPLHF.

The chain is built from TRBV30 and TRBJ1-1, with 10 bases aligning to TRBD1. Germline V lookup: CDR1 GTSNPN, CDR2 SVGIG (reference sequence). The CDR3 totals 12 residues. Losses at the gene ends were 7 bases for V and 4 bases for J; bases not matched to a gene: 3. The CDR3 loop reads CALDRGSTEAFF. In nucleotides, the CDR3 is TGTGCCTTGGACAGGGGGAGCACTGAAGCTTTCTTT.

CDR3 nucleotides: TGTGCCAGCATTAGGGACCCCGGAGGTAACTACGAGCAGTACTTC. Amino acids: CASIRDPGGNYEQYF. The chain joins TRBV27 to TRBJ2-7; D possibly matches TRBD1 or TRBD2 (5 bases each). This CDR3 has 15 residues. The germline V gene has CDR1 MNHEY and CDR2 SMNVEV (reference sequence). The V gene lost 7 bases and the J gene lost 3 bases, with 19 bases spanning the gap.

The V and J genes are TRBV7-2 and TRBJ1-2; TRBD1 might be the D (5 bases). CDR1 is SGHTA and CDR2 is FQGNSA in the germline V gene. Trimming pared 1 base from V and 1 base from J, leaving 10 bases between. This CDR3 has 15 residues. Written as DNA, the CDR3 is TGTGCCAGCAGCTTAGATGGAGGGGTTAACTATGGCTACACCTTC. It codes for CASSLDGGVNYGYTF.

The V and J genes are TRBV6-5 and TRBJ2-1; no firm D call. Deletions cut 9 bases from V and 3 bases from J, with 15 bases between. The CDR3 runs 14 residues. The germline gives CDR1 MNHEY, CDR2 SVGAGI. The CDR3 DNA is TGTGCCAGTTCTCGAAAGGTAGTCTACAATGAGCAGTTCTTC. Its translation is CASSRKVVYNEQFF.

The chain employs TRBV6-1 and TRBJ2-1, with 7 bases identical to TRBD1. In germline, CDR1 is MNHNS, CDR2 SASEGT. The V segment lost 5 bases and the J segment 1 base; nucleotides outside the gene matches: 5. There are 15 residues in the CDR3. The CDR3 region is CASSSRDRSYNEQFF. In DNA, the CDR3 is TGTGCCAGCAGTTCCCGGGACAGATCCTACAATGAGCAGTTCTTC.

The gene calls are TRBV11-3 and TRBJ1-1; D not resolved. This CDR3 has 13 residues. Germline V lookup: CDR1 SGHNT, CDR2 YENEEA. The ends were cut back, 3 bases at V and 2 bases at J, with 7 bases in the middle. CDR3 region: CASSFQANTEAFF. As DNA, the CDR3 is TGTGCCAGCAGCTTTCAGGCTAACACTGAAGCTTTCTTT.

V and J are TRBV7-9 and TRBJ2-7, with D possibly matching TRBD2 (6 bases). CDR1 and CDR2 from the germline V gene are SEHNR and FQNEAQ (reference sequence). The CDR3 spans 15 residues. V was clipped by 1 base and J by 7 bases, with 17 bases between them. The CDR3 region has the DNA TGTGCCAGCAGCTTAGGAGGCGGGGCCTCTCGAGAGCAGTACTTC. As protein: CASSLGGGASREQYF.

The chain is built from TRBV6-1 and TRBJ2-7; the D gene could be TRBD1 or TRBD2 (5 bases each). V was shortened by 4 bases and J by 1 base, with 17 bases between the two germline ends. This CDR3 has 16 amino acids. Germline CDR1 is MNHNS and CDR2 is SASEGT. CDR3 region: CASSASGDRQSYEQYF. The CDR3 DNA sequence: TGTGCCAGCAGTGCTTCCGGGGACCGACAATCCTACGAGCAGTACTTC.

Concerning this clone: Other DNA sequences in this specimen translate into the identical CDR3. This rearrangement joins TRBV27 to TRBJ1-4, with TRBD1 as a possible D gene (6 bases). The CDR3 is 14 amino acids. Trimming removed 5 bases from V and 9 bases from J, with 16 bases in between. Per germline, CDR1 MNHEY and CDR2 SMNVEV (reference sequence). For the CDR3, the DNA is TGTGCCAGCAGTCTTCAGGGGCCGCTGCAAAAACTGTTTTTT. It yields the protein CASSLQGPLQKLFF.

The CDR3 is CASSLRKTSTDTQYF. In nucleotides, the CDR3 is TGTGCCAGCAGCCTGAGGAAGACTAGCACAGATACGCAGTATTTT. The chain employs TRBV14 and TRBJ2-3, with D hard to call. V was pared by 4 bases and J by 0 bases, with 11 bases between. Germline CDR1 and CDR2: SGHDN and FVKESK. The CDR3 is made up of 15 amino acids.